This TCR beta chain came from a study of blood T cell repertoires in COVID-19. Whole-study context: Acute and convalescent COVID-19 specimens originated in the United States, Italy and Spain.

Between the trimmed V and J ends, which lost 0 bases and 4 bases, there was a span of 12 bases. The germline V gene has CDR1 KGHSH and CDR2 LQKENI. The CDR3 is 16 residues long. Repertoires were generated with immunoSEQ multiplex PCR, while TCRdb's copy carries only in-frame clones and drops some. The sample lists some 110,000 clones, roughly 80% occurring once. In this sample, this clone turned up once. The chain carries TRBV18 and TRBJ1-4, with D tentatively TRBD1 (5 bases). This sequence originates from a man between 65 and 85 years old with acute or convalescent COVID-19. Material: peripheral blood. For the CDR3, the DNA is TGTGCCAGCTCACCACCATCCAGGGCTAATAATGAAAAACTGTTTTTT. This gives the protein CASSPPSRANNEKLFF.